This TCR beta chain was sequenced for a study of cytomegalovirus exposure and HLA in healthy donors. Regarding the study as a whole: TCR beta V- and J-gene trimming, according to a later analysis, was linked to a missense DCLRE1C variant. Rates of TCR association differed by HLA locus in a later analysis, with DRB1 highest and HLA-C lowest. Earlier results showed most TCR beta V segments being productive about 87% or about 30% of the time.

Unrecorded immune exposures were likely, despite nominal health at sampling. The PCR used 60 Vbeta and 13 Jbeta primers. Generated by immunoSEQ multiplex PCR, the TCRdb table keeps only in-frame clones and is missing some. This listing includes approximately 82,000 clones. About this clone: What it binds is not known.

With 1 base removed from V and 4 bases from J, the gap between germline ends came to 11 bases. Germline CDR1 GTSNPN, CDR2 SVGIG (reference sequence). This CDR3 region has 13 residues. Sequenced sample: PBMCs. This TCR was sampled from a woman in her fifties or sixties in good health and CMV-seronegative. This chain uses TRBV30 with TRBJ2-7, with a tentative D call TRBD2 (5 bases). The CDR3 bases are TGTGCCTGGAGTGGAAGCGGCGGGTACGAGCAGTACTTC. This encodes CAWSGSGGYEQYF.